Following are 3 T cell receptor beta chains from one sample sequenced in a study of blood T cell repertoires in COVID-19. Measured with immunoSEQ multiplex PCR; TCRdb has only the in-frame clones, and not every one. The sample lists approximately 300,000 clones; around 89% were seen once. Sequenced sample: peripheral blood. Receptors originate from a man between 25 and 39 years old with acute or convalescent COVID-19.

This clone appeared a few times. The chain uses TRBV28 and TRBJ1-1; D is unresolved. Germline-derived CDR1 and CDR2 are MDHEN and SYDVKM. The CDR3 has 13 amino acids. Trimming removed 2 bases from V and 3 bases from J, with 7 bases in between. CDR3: CASSLGGDTEAFF. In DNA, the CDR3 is TGTGCCAGCAGTTTAGGAGGAGACACTGAAGCTTTCTTT.

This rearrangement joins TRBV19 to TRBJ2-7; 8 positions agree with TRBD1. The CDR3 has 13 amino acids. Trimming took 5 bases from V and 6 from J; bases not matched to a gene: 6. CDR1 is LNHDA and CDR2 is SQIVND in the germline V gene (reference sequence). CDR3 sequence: CASSLDRGTEQYF. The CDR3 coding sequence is TGTGCCAGTAGTCTCGACAGGGGCACCGAGCAGTACTTC. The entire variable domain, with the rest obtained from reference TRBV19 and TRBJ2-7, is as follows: DGGITQSPKYLFRKEGQNVTLSCEQNLNHDAMYWYRQDPGQGLRLIYYSQIVNDFQKGDIAEGYSVSREKKESFPLTVTSAQKNPTAFYLCASSLDRGTEQYFGPGTRLTVT.

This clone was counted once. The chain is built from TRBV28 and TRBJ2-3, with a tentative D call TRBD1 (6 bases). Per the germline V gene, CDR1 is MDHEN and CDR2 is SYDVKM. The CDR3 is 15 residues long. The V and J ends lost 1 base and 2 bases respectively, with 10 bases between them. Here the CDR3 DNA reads TGTGCCAGCAGTTTATCGGACAGCATCACAGATACGCAGTATTTT. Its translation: CASSLSDSITDTQYF.